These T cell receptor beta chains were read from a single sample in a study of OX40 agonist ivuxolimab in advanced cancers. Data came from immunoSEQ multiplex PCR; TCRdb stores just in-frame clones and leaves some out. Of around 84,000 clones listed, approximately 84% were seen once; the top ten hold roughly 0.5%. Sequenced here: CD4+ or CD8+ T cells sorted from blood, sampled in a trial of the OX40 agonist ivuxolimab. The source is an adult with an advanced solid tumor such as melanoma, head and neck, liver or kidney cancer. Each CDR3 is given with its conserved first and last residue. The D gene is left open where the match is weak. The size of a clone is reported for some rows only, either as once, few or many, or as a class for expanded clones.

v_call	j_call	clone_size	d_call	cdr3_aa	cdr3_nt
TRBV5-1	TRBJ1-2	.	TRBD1	CASGQGDYGYTF	TGCGCCAGCGGACAGGGGGACTATGGCTACACCTTC
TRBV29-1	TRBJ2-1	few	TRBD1	CSAYRGLINEQFF	TGCAGCGCTTACAGGGGGTTAATCAATGAGCAGTTCTTC
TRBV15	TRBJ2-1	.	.	CATSRDRAGGTEQFF	TGTGCCACCAGCAGAGATCGGGCAGGGGGGACTGAGCAGTTCTTC
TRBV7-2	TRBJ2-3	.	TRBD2	CASGPSGSADTQYF	TGTGCCAGCGGTCCTAGCGGGAGTGCAGATACGCAGTATTTT
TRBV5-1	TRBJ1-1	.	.	CASGGGMNTEAFF	TGCGCCAGCGGTGGGGGAATGAACACTGAAGCTTTCTTT
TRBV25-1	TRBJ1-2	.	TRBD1	CASQWGQGNGYTF	TGTGCCAGCCAGTGGGGACAGGGGAATGGCTACACCTTC
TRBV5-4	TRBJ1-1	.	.	CASSLGLQENTEAFF	TGTGCCAGCAGCTTGGGGTTACAGGAGAACACTGAAGCTTTCTTT
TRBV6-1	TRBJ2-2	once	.	CASSVQGVGSTGELFF	TGTGCCAGCAGTGTCCAGGGAGTAGGATCAACCGGGGAGCTGTTTTTT
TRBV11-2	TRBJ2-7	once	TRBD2	CASSLGIAGVYEQYF	TGTGCCAGCAGCTTAGGAATAGCGGGTGTCTACGAGCAGTACTTC
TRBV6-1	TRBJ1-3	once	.	CASPSPSGNTIYF	TGTGCCAGCCCCAGTCCCTCTGGAAACACCATATATTTT
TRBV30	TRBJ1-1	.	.	CAWGNRAWGTEAFF	TGTGCCTGGGGAAACAGGGCTTGGGGCACTGAAGCTTTCTTT
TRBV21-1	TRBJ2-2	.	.	CASRIRNRNTGELFF	TGTGCCAGCAGGATTCGGAACAGGAACACCGGGGAGCTGTTTTTT
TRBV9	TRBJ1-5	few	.	CASSVESNQPQHF	TGTGCCAGCAGCGTCGAAAGCAATCAGCCCCAGCATTTT
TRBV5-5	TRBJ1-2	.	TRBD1	CASSSTRTGRGYTF	TGTGCCAGCAGCTCGACCAGGACAGGGCGAGGCTACACCTTC
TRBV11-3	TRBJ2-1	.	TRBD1	CASSLGQGAEEQFF	TGTGCCAGCAGCTTAGGGCAGGGGGCCGAGGAGCAGTTCTTC
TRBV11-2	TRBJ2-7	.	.	CASSPPTRPIYEQYF	TGTGCCAGCAGCCCCCCTACCCGCCCGATCTACGAGCAGTACTTC
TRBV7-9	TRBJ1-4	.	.	CASSLAGAAEKLFF	TGTGCCAGCAGCTTAGCGGGGGCGGCGGAAAAACTGTTTTTT
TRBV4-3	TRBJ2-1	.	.	CASSQGGSYNEQFF	TGCGCCAGCAGCCAAGGCGGTTCCTACAATGAGCAGTTCTTC
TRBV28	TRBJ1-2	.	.	CASRPDSNYGYTF	TGTGCCAGCAGACCCGACAGTAACTATGGCTACACCTTC
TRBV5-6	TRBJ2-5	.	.	CASTHLRTPRETQYF	TGTGCCAGCACCCATCTAAGAACCCCCCGAGAGACCCAGTACTTC
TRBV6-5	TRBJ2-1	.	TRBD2	CASSSPGGGAGNEQFF	TGTGCCAGCAGTTCCCCAGGCGGGGGGGCTGGAAATGAGCAGTTCTTC
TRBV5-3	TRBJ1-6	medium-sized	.	CARSLVRQDKPLHF	TGTGCCAGAAGCTTAGTTCGGCAGGATAAACCCCTCCACTTT
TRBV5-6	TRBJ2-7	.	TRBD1	CASSAVSGGYEQYF	TGTGCCAGCAGCGCGGTGTCAGGGGGCTACGAGCAGTACTTC
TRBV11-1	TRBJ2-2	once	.	CASSSGYGTGELFF	TGTGCCAGCAGCTCGGGTTACGGCACCGGGGAGCTGTTTTTT
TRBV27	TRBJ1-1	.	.	CASSLYTGRRAFF	TGTGCCAGCAGTTTATATACGGGCAGGCGAGCTTTCTTT
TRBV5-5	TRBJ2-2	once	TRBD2	CASSYGSGISGELFF	TGTGCCAGCAGCTACGGTAGCGGGATCTCCGGGGAGCTGTTTTTT
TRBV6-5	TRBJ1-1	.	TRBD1	CASSTPGQGPTEAFF	TGTGCCAGCAGTACACCGGGACAGGGCCCCACTGAAGCTTTCTTT
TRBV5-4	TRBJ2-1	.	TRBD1	CASSPGTGSRSYNEQFF	TGTGCCAGCAGCCCCGGGACAGGGTCGCGCTCCTACAATGAGCAGTTCTTC
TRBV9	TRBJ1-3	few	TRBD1	CASSVAGQGGNTIYF	TGTGCCAGCAGCGTAGCGGGACAGGGGGGAAACACCATATATTTT
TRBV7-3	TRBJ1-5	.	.	CASSLRAGRGNQPQHF	TGTGCCAGCAGCTTAAGGGCAGGTAGGGGAAATCAGCCCCAGCATTTT
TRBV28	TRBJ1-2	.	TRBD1	CASSSAGTGGASDRYTF	TGTGCCAGCAGTTCGGCCGGGACAGGGGGCGCATCGGACCGCTACACCTTC
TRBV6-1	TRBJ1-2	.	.	CASIGLYGYTF	TGTGCCAGCATTGGGCTATATGGCTACACCTTC
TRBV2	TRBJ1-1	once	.	CASSLTRQGNTEAFF	TGTGCCAGCAGCCTGACCCGGCAAGGGAACACTGAAGCTTTCTTT
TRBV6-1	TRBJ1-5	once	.	CASSVFGNQPQHF	TGTGCCAGCAGTGTCTTCGGCAATCAGCCCCAGCATTTT
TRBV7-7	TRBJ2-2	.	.	CASSFSLTGELFF	TGTGCTAGCAGCTTTAGTCTGACCGGGGAGCTGTTTTTT
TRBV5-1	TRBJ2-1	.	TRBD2	CASSFAGTSLFF	TGCGCCAGCAGCTTCGCCGGGACTAGCCTGTTCTTC
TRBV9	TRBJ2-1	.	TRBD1	CASSVDGTDYNEQFF	TGTGCCAGCAGCGTAGATGGGACAGACTACAATGAGCAGTTCTTC
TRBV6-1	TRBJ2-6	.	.	CASSIVPGANVLTF	TGTGCCAGCAGTATAGTCCCTGGGGCCAACGTCCTGACTTTC
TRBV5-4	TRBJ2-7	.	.	CATHSSAISEQYF	TGTGCCACCCACTCTTCGGCTATCAGCGAGCAGTACTTC
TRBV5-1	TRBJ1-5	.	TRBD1	CASSFDGTAYQPQHF	TGCGCCAGCAGCTTTGACGGGACAGCCTATCAGCCCCAGCATTTT
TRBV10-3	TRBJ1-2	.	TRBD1	CAISGGQGVPDF	TGTGCCATCAGTGGGGGACAGGGCGTTCCCGACTTC
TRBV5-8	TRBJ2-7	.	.	CASSLDRRNEQYF	TGTGCCAGCAGCTTGGACAGGAGGAACGAGCAGTACTTC
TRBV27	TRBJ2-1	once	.	CASSSILPPSARSISYNEQFF	TGTGCCAGCAGTTCTATCCTTCCACCTAGCGCCAGATCAATTTCCTACAATGAGCAGTTCTTC
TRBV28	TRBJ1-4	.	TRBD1	CASSSSRQGSEKLFF	TGTGCCAGCAGTTCCTCACGACAGGGTAGTGAAAAACTGTTTTTT
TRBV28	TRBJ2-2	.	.	CASSFTVGELFF	TGTGCCAGCAGTTTCACCGTCGGGGAGCTGTTTTTT
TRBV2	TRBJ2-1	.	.	CASGRQGKGEQFF	TGTGCCAGCGGTCGTCAGGGAAAGGGTGAGCAGTTCTTC
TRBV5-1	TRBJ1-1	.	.	CASSLETRAGNTEAFF	TGCGCCAGCAGCTTGGAAACCCGAGCCGGGAACACTGAAGCTTTCTTT
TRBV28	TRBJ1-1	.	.	CASSLPLTGTEAFF	TGTGCCAGCAGTTTACCCCTGACAGGAACTGAAGCTTTCTTT